These 13 T cell receptor beta chains came from one sample sequenced in a study of cytomegalovirus exposure and HLA in healthy donors. Primers: 60 Vbeta forward and 13 Jbeta reverse. Sequencing used immunoSEQ multiplex PCR; TCRdb keeps in-frame clones, though not all of them. The sample has some 150,000 clones; more than 60% are singletons. The sample was PBMCs. The source of these receptors is a female donor in good health and CMV-seronegative.

This chain uses TRBV19 with TRBJ1-6; tentative D call: TRBD1 (6 bases). This CDR3 has 12 residues. Germline lookup yields CDR1 LNHDA and CDR2 SQIVND (reference sequence). V was cut by 7 bases and J by 14 bases, with 15 bases left in between. CDR3 loop: CASTDSEGALHF. CDR3 DNA sequence: TGTGCCAGTACGGACAGCGAAGGGGCCCTCCACTTT.

This clone was detected only once. The rearrangement joins TRBV6-5 to TRBJ2-5; 13 bases map to TRBD2. The end of the DNA aligns better with TRBJ2-7, so the J call may be wrong. CDR3 size: 16 residues. Germline CDR1 MNHEY, CDR2 SVGAGI. The CDR3 coding sequence is TGTGCCAGCAGTTACAGGACTAGCGGGGGCATCTACGAGCAGTACTTC. It is translated as CASSYRTSGGIYEQYF.

This clone was picked up a small number of times. The CDR3, as DNA: TGCAGCGTGACATCAGGGAACACTGAAGCTTTCTTT. Translation: CSVTSGNTEAFF. This sequence joins TRBV29-1 and TRBJ1-1; D unresolved. Trimming pared 6 bases from V and 1 base from J, leaving 9 bases between. In germline, CDR1 is SQVTM, CDR2 ANQGSEA. This CDR3 is built from 12 residues. The complete variable domain, with remaining parts taken from reference TRBV29-1 and TRBJ1-1, reads SAVISQKPSRDICQRGTSLTIQCQVDSQVTMMFWYRQQPGQSLTLIATANQGSEATYESGFVIDKFPISRPNLTFSTLTVSNMSPEDSSIYLCSVTSGNTEAFFGQGTRLTVV.

The chain recombines TRBV10-3 with TRBJ1-6; TRBD1 matches 7 bases. The ends lost 5 bases at V and 14 bases at J; junction bases unmatched: 12. CDR1 and CDR2 from the germline V gene are ENHRY and SYGVKD. CDR3 length: 14 amino acids. The CDR3 DNA sequence: TGTGCCATCAGTACCGGGACAGCCACCTCCACCCTCCACTTT. It is translated as CAISTGTATSTLHF.

Only a few counts were recorded for this clone. The gene calls are TRBV9 and TRBJ2-7; maybe TRBD2 (5 bases). V was shortened by 3 bases and J by 5 bases, with 15 bases between the two germline ends. Germline values: CDR1 SGDLS, CDR2 YYNGEE. The CDR3 covers 14 residues. Written as DNA, the CDR3 is TGTGCCAGCAGCGCCCACACGGGGAGCAACGAGCAGTACTTC. This codes for CASSAHTGSNEQYF.

This clone was seen once. V usage is TRBV29-1 and J usage is TRBJ2-7; no firm D call. V lost 2 bases and J lost 1, with 9 bases in between. The germline V gene encodes CDR1 SQVTM and CDR2 ANQGSEA. The CDR3 is 13 residues long. The CDR3 coding sequence is TGCAGCGTTGAAACTTCCACGTCCTACGAGCAGTACTTC. Amino acids: CSVETSTSYEQYF.

This clone has only one observation. V and J are TRBV19 and TRBJ2-2; D is unresolved. Trimming left V 7 bases short and J 1 base short, with 4 bases between. This CDR3 has 12 residues. CDR1 and CDR2 from the germline V gene are LNHDA and SQIVND (reference sequence). The DNA for the CDR3 is TGTGCCAGTAACATGAACACCGGGGAGCTGTTTTTT. Encoded protein: CASNMNTGELFF.

The chain is built from TRBV30 and TRBJ2-7; TRBD1 matches 7 bases. J gave up 4 bases and V 3 bases, and 6 bases lay outside the gene matches. Looked up from germline, CDR1 is GTSNPN and CDR2 is SVGIG (reference sequence). The CDR3 loop spans 13 amino acids. The CDR3 reads CAWRETGRYEQYF. In nucleotides, the CDR3 is TGTGCCTGGAGGGAGACAGGGCGGTACGAGCAGTACTTC. The full variable domain, in which reference TRBV30 and TRBJ2-7 provide the parts outside the CDR3, is SQTIHQWPATLVQPVGSPLSLECTVEGTSNPNLYWYRQAAGRGLQLLFYSVGIGQISSEVPQNLSASRPQDRQFILSSKKLLLSDSGFYLCAWRETGRYEQYFGPGTRLTVT.

The chain has TRBV6-5 and TRBJ1-4, with D unclear. Trimming pared 0 bases from V and 7 bases from J, leaving 9 bases between. The CDR3 is 14 amino acids. Germline V gene data show CDR1 as MNHEY and CDR2 as SVGAGI. CDR3 sequence: CASSYSSVLEKLFF. The CDR3 region has the DNA TGTGCCAGCAGTTACTCGTCGGTGCTTGAAAAACTGTTTTTT.

The chain carries TRBV6-5 and TRBJ1-6; TRBD1 matches 10 bases. V dropped 6 bases and J dropped 9; count of bases not matched to a gene: 8. The CDR3 length is 15 residues. In germline, CDR1 is MNHEY, CDR2 SVGAGI. CDR3 sequence reads: CASRGTGVIISPLHF. The CDR3 region has the DNA TGTGCCAGCAGAGGGACAGGGGTTATCATTTCACCCCTCCACTTT.

The V call is TRBV6-5, the J call TRBJ1-1, with 9 bases that match TRBD1. The V gene's germline CDR1 is MNHEY and CDR2 SVGAGI. Trimming took 6 bases from V and 1 from J; bases not matched to a gene: 6. The CDR3 sequence is 15 residues long. This CDR3 is CASSFPGQGNTEAFF. The CDR3, as DNA: TGTGCCAGCAGCTTCCCGGGACAGGGGAACACTGAAGCTTTCTTT.

The V call is TRBV5-1, the J call TRBJ1-1; 7 bases line up with TRBD1. V trimming: 4 bases; J trimming: 5 bases; junction bases outside the gene matches: 5. This CDR3 has 13 amino acids. Germline lookup yields CDR1 SGHRS and CDR2 YFSETQ. CDR3 bases: TGCGCCAGCAGCCGGGACAGTGGGACTGAAGCTTTCTTT. Its protein product is CASSRDSGTEAFF.

The chain employs TRBV7-9 and TRBJ1-3; no clear D gene. Germline assignment: CDR1 SEHNR and CDR2 FQNEAQ (reference sequence). This CDR3 comprises 14 residues. V lost 2 bases, J lost 4 bases, and 9 bases lay in between. The CDR3 reads CASSLNAWGNTIYF. The CDR3 DNA reads as TGTGCCAGCAGCTTAAATGCGTGGGGAAACACCATATATTTT. Full variable domain (remainder filled in from reference TRBV7-9 and TRBJ1-3): DTGVSQNPRHKITKRGQNVTFRCDPISEHNRLYWYRQTLGQGPEFLTYFQNEAQLEKSRLLSDRFSAERPKGSFSTLEIQRTEQGDSAMYLCASSLNAWGNTIYFGEGSWLTVV.